This TCR beta chain was recovered during a study of blood T cell repertoires in COVID-19. In the study overall: The United States, Italy and Spain provided the acute and convalescent COVID-19 samples. T cells, B-cell-depleted T cells, or PBMCs supplied cDNA or gDNA.

Those who participated ranged in age from about 18 to 89 years and resided in 20 to 25 US areas. In Cohort 3, a recovered donor had either two negative PCRs, clearance, or symptom resolution. The CDR3 contains 16 residues. Trimming cost V 5 bases and J 4 bases; bases outside gene matches: 7. CDR1 is MNHEY, CDR2 SMNVEV, per germline (reference sequence). Data came from immunoSEQ multiplex PCR; TCRdb stores just in-frame clones and leaves some out. The sample shows fewer than 300,000 clones, roughly 90% of them seen only once. Sequenced material: PBMCs or T cells enriched from blood (not recorded which). This TCR derives from a woman aged 25 to 39 who had recovered from COVID-19. The chain employs TRBV27 and TRBJ2-2, with 10 bases matching TRBD2. CDR3: CASSPIAGGSTGELFF. The CDR3 nucleotides read TGTGCCAGCAGTCCTATAGCGGGAGGCTCCACCGGGGAGCTGTTTTTT.